Reported below is one T cell receptor beta chain. Establishment of the diagnosis relied upon clinical symptoms, serum thyroxine, TRAb, thyroid ultrasound and orbital computed tomography. Scientists amplified the TCR beta CDR3 regions from RNA transcripts. First-round RT-PCR used HTBI primers; second-round multiplex PCR followed. Via MiXCR, TCRdb re-called the multiplex PCR reads, giving one row per CDR3 protein. The repertoire holds almost 750,000 distinct CDR3 sequences, with approximately 40% as singletons. This record belongs to a study of Graves' ophthalmopathy and Graves' hyperthyroidism. Specimen: peripheral blood. The origin of this receptor is an adult man with Graves' ophthalmopathy.

The CDR3 DNA follows: TGTGCCAGCAGACCCAACCCCAGGGGGGATGGCGCTGAAGCTTTCTTT. Protein product: CASRPNPRGDGAEAFF. This chain connects TRBV10-3 to TRBJ1-1, with 7 positions matching TRBD1. The CDR3 is 16 amino acids. Germline V gene lookup returns CDR1 ENHRY and CDR2 SYGVKD. V was pared by 10 bases and J by 6 bases, with 20 bases of the junction left unmatched.